This entry features one TCR beta chain sequence. This entry comes from a study of technical replicates of blood from several donors. The CDR3 totals 13 residues. Trimming cost V 1 base and J 1 base, with 3 bases left between them. The germline V gene encodes CDR1 SGHNT and CDR2 YENEEA. The method was immunoSEQ multiplex PCR; TCRdb's version includes in-frame clones alone and lacks a portion of them. The sample shows over 50,000 clones, approximately 97% of them seen only once. Specimen: T cells isolated from PBMCs. This chain connects TRBV11-3 to TRBJ2-3; no reliable D call. The origin of this receptor is a human donor in good health. CDR3 nucleotides: TGTGCCAGCAGCTTAGGAGGCACAGATACGCAGTATTTT. Translated, it gives CASSLGGTDTQYF. Complete variable domain (other parts from reference TRBV11-3 and TRBJ2-3): EAGVVQSPRYKIIEKKQPVAFWCNPISGHNTLYWYLQNLGQGPELLIRYENEEAVDDSQLPKDRFSAERLKGVDSTLKIQPAELGDSAVYLCASSLGGTDTQYFGPGTRLTVL.